This T cell receptor beta chain was sequenced in a study of blood T cell repertoires in COVID-19. V gave up 5 bases and J gave up 5 bases, with 9 bases separating them. The CDR3 is made up of 12 amino acids. Germline lookup yields CDR1 SGHAT and CDR2 FQNNGV. Data came from immunoSEQ multiplex PCR; TCRdb stores just in-frame clones and leaves some out. The data show fewer than 350,000 clones, with roughly 87% seen just once and just over 9.5% held by the top ten. The sample comprised peripheral blood. This clonotype was sampled from a man younger than 45 with COVID-19, enrolled during active disease. V usage is TRBV11-2 and J usage is TRBJ1-1, with D possibly matching TRBD1 (6 bases). The CDR3 here is CASSVRGTEAFF. Written as DNA, the CDR3 is TGTGCCAGCAGCGTCAGGGGAACTGAAGCTTTCTTT.